This T cell receptor beta chain was identified during a study of T cell responses to AZD1222 COVID-19 vaccine. Study-level findings and limits: When two AZD1222 doses had been given, Spike-specific TCR breadth and depth rose.

The table came from immunoSEQ multiplex PCR; TCRdb's copy has only in-frame clones and leaves some out. The data hold more than 100,000 clones, with roughly 85% observed a single time. V shed 1 base and J shed 2 bases, with 12 bases lying between them. This CDR3 contains 15 residues. CDR1 is SGHDT, CDR2 YYEEEE, per germline. Details on this clone: The antigen is undetermined.

The TCR comes from an adult who received the MenACWY meningococcal vaccine as a control. This chain joins TRBV5-6 and TRBJ1-2; D might be TRBD1 (5 bases). This sample comprised peripheral blood, obtained 28 days after the second dose of the MenACWY control vaccine. CDR3 in DNA: TGTGCCAGCAGCTTGAAATGGGCAGGGAACTATGGCTACACCTTC. Its protein product is CASSLKWAGNYGYTF.